A selection of T cell receptor beta chains follows, all from one sample in a study of identical twins. TCRdb re-derived calls from the 5' RACE reads in MiXCR, one entry per CDR3 protein. This sample carries under 350,000 distinct CDR3 sequences, 9.5% of them seen once, and the ten largest clones take roughly 6.8%. The same sample was also studied in work on yellow fever vaccine responses in identical twins.

Source material: CD8+ T cells sorted from blood. The receptors stem from a woman aged 18-30 years in good health. Each CDR3 is given with its conserved first and last residue. The D gene is left open where the match is weak. Clone size is given for some rows only: seen once, a few or many times, or a class if the clone is expanded.

D gene: TRBD2
clone size: NA
CDR3 length: 15
J gene: TRBJ2-2
V gene: TRBV7-2
CDR3 protein: CASSYGTSEMGELFF
CDR3 DNA: TGTGCCAGCAGTTACGGGACTAGCGAGATGGGGGAGCTGTTTTTT

D gene: NA
clone size: few
CDR3 length: 13
J gene: TRBJ2-7
V gene: TRBV12-3/TRBV12-4
CDR3 protein: CASSLFPSGEQYF
CDR3 DNA: TGTGCCAGCAGTTTATTCCCTTCGGGGGAGCAGTACTTC

D gene: TRBD2
clone size: many
CDR3 length: 16
J gene: TRBJ2-1
V gene: TRBV29-1
CDR3 protein: CSLGLAGGPDYNEQFF
CDR3 DNA: TGCAGCTTAGGGCTAGCGGGAGGGCCGGACTACAATGAGCAGTTCTTC

D gene: NA
clone size: many
CDR3 length: 15
J gene: TRBJ1-4
V gene: TRBV27
CDR3 protein: CASSSLRETNEKLFF
CDR3 DNA: TGTGCCAGCTCGTCCCTTCGGGAGACTAATGAAAAACTGTTTTTT

D gene: NA
clone size: NA
CDR3 length: 13
J gene: TRBJ2-5
V gene: TRBV20-1
CDR3 protein: CSAPPERAETQYF
CDR3 DNA: TGCAGTGCTCCGCCCGAGCGGGCGGAGACCCAGTACTTC

D gene: NA
clone size: few
CDR3 length: 13
J gene: TRBJ2-7
V gene: TRBV9
CDR3 protein: CASSVAPEYEQYF
CDR3 DNA: TGTGCCAGCAGCGTAGCGCCAGAGTACGAGCAGTACTTC

D gene: NA
clone size: many
CDR3 length: 11
J gene: TRBJ1-2
V gene: TRBV5-1
CDR3 protein: CASSTDYGYTF
CDR3 DNA: TGCGCCAGCAGTACAGACTATGGCTACACCTTC

D gene: TRBD2
clone size: many
CDR3 length: 16
J gene: TRBJ2-1
V gene: TRBV12-3/TRBV12-4
CDR3 protein: CASSLGPGGSYNEQFF
CDR3 DNA: TGTGCCAGCAGTTTAGGTCCGGGGGGGTCCTACAATGAGCAGTTCTTC

D gene: NA
clone size: NA
CDR3 length: 14
J gene: TRBJ1-2
V gene: TRBV5-1
CDR3 protein: CASSLGTFNYGYTF
CDR3 DNA: TGCGCCAGCAGCCTTGGAACATTTAACTATGGCTACACCTTC

D gene: NA
clone size: many
CDR3 length: 11
J gene: TRBJ2-3
V gene: TRBV5-1
CDR3 protein: CASRETDTQYF
CDR3 DNA: TGCGCCAGCAGGGAAACAGATACGCAGTATTTT

D gene: TRBD2
clone size: NA
CDR3 length: 18
J gene: TRBJ2-7
V gene: TRBV4-2
CDR3 protein: CASSPRTSGGAGFYEQYF
CDR3 DNA: TGTGCCAGCAGCCCTCGGACTAGCGGGGGGGCGGGGTTCTACGAGCAGTACTTC

D gene: NA
clone size: many
CDR3 length: 13
J gene: TRBJ2-5
V gene: TRBV24-1
CDR3 protein: CATSESGRETQYF
CDR3 DNA: TGTGCCACCAGTGAGTCCGGGAGAGAGACCCAGTACTTC

D gene: TRBD2
clone size: many
CDR3 length: 12
J gene: TRBJ2-1
V gene: TRBV29-1
CDR3 protein: CSVVVAGDEQFF
CDR3 DNA: TGCAGCGTTGTGGTAGCGGGAGATGAGCAGTTCTTC

D gene: TRBD2
clone size: many
CDR3 length: 15
J gene: TRBJ2-7
V gene: TRBV5-1
CDR3 protein: CASSLRSGGAYEQYF
CDR3 DNA: TGCGCCAGCAGCTTACGAAGCGGGGGGGCCTACGAGCAGTACTTC

D gene: NA
clone size: NA
CDR3 length: 15
J gene: TRBJ2-1
V gene: TRBV4-2
CDR3 protein: CASSETSSKYNEQFF
CDR3 DNA: TGTGCCAGCAGCGAGACTTCGTCTAAGTACAATGAGCAGTTCTTC

D gene: TRBD2
clone size: NA
CDR3 length: 16
J gene: TRBJ2-4
V gene: TRBV11-2
CDR3 protein: CASSPDPGGAKNIQYF
CDR3 DNA: TGTGCCAGCAGCCCAGACCCGGGGGGGGCCAAAAACATTCAGTACTTC

D gene: NA
clone size: NA
CDR3 length: 13
J gene: TRBJ2-3
V gene: TRBV7-6
CDR3 protein: CASRGRGTDTQYF
CDR3 DNA: TGTGCCAGCAGGGGCAGAGGCACAGATACGCAGTATTTT

D gene: TRBD1
clone size: many
CDR3 length: 14
J gene: TRBJ1-2
V gene: TRBV27
CDR3 protein: CASSLSTGNYGYTF
CDR3 DNA: TGTGCCAGCAGTCTGTCGACAGGGAACTATGGCTACACCTTC

D gene: TRBD2
clone size: many
CDR3 length: 17
J gene: TRBJ2-3
V gene: TRBV29-1
CDR3 protein: CSVPSSWSAGGPDTQYF
CDR3 DNA: TGCAGCGTTCCCTCTTCTTGGTCCGCGGGGGGGCCAGATACGCAGTATTTT

D gene: NA
clone size: few
CDR3 length: 11
J gene: TRBJ2-1
V gene: TRBV6-2/TRBV6-3
CDR3 protein: CASKRGNEQFF
CDR3 DNA: TGTGCCAGCAAACGTGGAAATGAGCAGTTCTTC